The 20 T cell receptor beta chains below come from one sample, sequenced in a study of T cell responses to AZD1222 COVID-19 vaccine. Sequenced by immunoSEQ multiplex PCR; TCRdb stores in-frame clones only, minus some. Of 130,000 or so clones in the sample, roughly nine tenths were seen once. The sequences come from peripheral blood, collected on day 0 of AZD1222 vaccination. Receptors originate from an adult in good health.

The DNA of the CDR3 is TGCGCCAGCAGCTTGGACAGCTATGGCTACACCTTC. Translation: CASSLDSYGYTF. V is TRBV5-1 and J is TRBJ1-2, with unresolved D. CDR3 size: 12 residues. V shed 0 bases and J shed 4 bases, with 4 bases lying between them. CDR1 and CDR2 (germline): SGHRS, YFSETQ.

The rearrangement joins TRBV27 to TRBJ2-2; D perhaps matches TRBD1 (6 bases). The V and J ends lost 5 bases and 5 bases respectively, with 9 bases between them. Germline CDR1 and CDR2: MNHEY and SMNVEV (reference sequence). This CDR3 contains 13 residues. CDR3 amino acids: CASSLGGTGELFF. DNA of the CDR3: TGTGCCAGCAGTCTAGGGGGTACCGGGGAGCTGTTTTTT.

The V gene is TRBV15, the J gene TRBJ2-3, with TRBD1 identical over 7 bases. The V segment lost 0 bases and the J segment 4 bases; nucleotides outside the gene matches: 4. Germline V lookup: CDR1 LNHNV, CDR2 YYDKDF (reference sequence). The CDR3 runs 15 residues. CDR3 nucleotides: TGTGCCACCAGCAGAGAGGCAGGGGGTTCAGATACGCAGTATTTT. Translated, it gives CATSREAGGSDTQYF.

This rearrangement joins TRBV6-2 or TRBV6-3 to TRBJ1-6; D gene unclear. CDR1 is MNHEY, CDR2 SVGEGT, per germline. The CDR3 totals 14 residues. V lost 2 bases, J lost 4 bases, and 6 bases lay in between. CDR3 loop: CASSYQEYNSPLHF. The CDR3 region has the DNA TGTGCCAGCAGTTACCAGGAGTATAATTCACCCCTCCACTTT.

V is TRBV6-1 and J is TRBJ1-1; D may be TRBD1 (5 bases). The CDR3 is made up of 13 amino acids. Germline values: CDR1 MNHNS, CDR2 SASEGT. Trimming cost V 3 bases and J 5 bases, with 10 bases left between them. The CDR3 loop is CASSDRAGTEAFF. The CDR3 bases are TGTGCCAGCAGTGACAGGGCTGGGACTGAAGCTTTCTTT.

The V gene is TRBV7-9, the J gene TRBJ2-7; D call uncertain. V dropped 6 bases and J dropped 5 bases, with 14 bases sitting between them. The CDR3 is made up of 13 amino acids. The germline CDR1 and CDR2 sequences are SEHNR and FQNEAQ (reference sequence). The DNA of the CDR3 is TGTGCCAGCAGTCCCAGGAATGTCGACGAGCAGTACTTC. Its protein is CASSPRNVDEQYF.

This clone was counted a single time. The rearrangement uses TRBV9 and TRBJ1-3, with D maybe TRBD1 (6 bases). The ends were cut back, 0 bases at V and 2 bases at J, with 15 bases in the middle. Germline CDR1 reads SGDLS; CDR2 reads YYNGEE. CDR3 size: 17 residues. CDR3 sequence reads: CASSVEGGGRPGNTIYF. The CDR3 DNA sequence: TGTGCCAGCAGCGTAGAAGGTGGGGGGCGCCCTGGAAACACCATATATTTT. The whole variable domain, remainder taken from reference TRBV9 and TRBJ1-3, is DSGVTQTPKHLITATGQRVTLRCSPRSGDLSVYWYQQSLDQGLQFLIQYYNGEERAKGNILERFSAQQFPDLHSELNLSSLELGDSALYFCASSVEGGGRPGNTIYFGEGSWLTVV.

The chain employs TRBV9 and TRBJ2-7, with D tentatively TRBD2 (5 bases). The ends were cut back, 3 bases at V and 7 bases at J, with 14 bases in the middle. CDR3 length: 13 residues. Germline V gives CDR1 SGDLS, CDR2 YYNGEE. CDR3 sequence: CASSGLRTGEQYF. DNA for the CDR3: TGTGCCAGCAGCGGGCTGCGCACGGGGGAGCAGTACTTC.

This clone was seen a handful of times. The chain combines TRBV5-6 with TRBJ2-1, with D unclear. V was trimmed by 4 bases and J by 9 bases, leaving 14 bases between them. The CDR3 totals 13 residues. Germline CDR1 is SGHDT and CDR2 is YYEEEE. The CDR3 spells CASSPIEILEQFF. In DNA form, the CDR3 reads TGTGCCAGCAGCCCTATTGAGATCCTTGAGCAGTTCTTC.

This chain uses TRBV7-2 with TRBJ1-2; 8 bases are shared with TRBD1. Germline loops: CDR1 SGHTA, CDR2 FQGNSA. The CDR3 spans 14 residues. V lost 3 bases to trimming and J lost 4 bases; unmatched junction nucleotides: 4. Here the CDR3 DNA reads TGTGCCAGCAGCTTCGGACAGGGCAGCTATGGCTACACCTTC. Translation gives CASSFGQGSYGYTF.

The chain couples TRBV19 to TRBJ1-5; tentatively, D is TRBD1 (6 bases). V lost 5 bases, J lost 4 bases, and 6 bases lay in between. The CDR3 length is 12 residues. From germline, CDR1 is LNHDA and CDR2 SQIVND (reference sequence). The CDR3 DNA reads as TGTGCCAGTAGTCAGGGGAATCAGCCCCAGCATTTT. This codes for CASSQGNQPQHF.

The V gene is TRBV6-1, the J gene TRBJ1-5; D remains ambiguous. Germline values: CDR1 MNHNS, CDR2 SASEGT. The V gene lost 2 bases and the J gene lost 0 bases, with 8 bases spanning the gap. The CDR3 loop spans 15 amino acids. CDR3 region: CASSEFKVSNQPQHF. In DNA, the CDR3 is TGTGCCAGCAGTGAATTTAAGGTTAGCAATCAGCCCCAGCATTTT.

This chain joins TRBV9 and TRBJ2-4; 7 bases map to TRBD2. V lost 7 bases and J lost 2; bases outside the gene matches: 3. This CDR3 comprises 13 residues. Germline lookup yields CDR1 SGDLS and CDR2 YYNGEE. The CDR3 DNA sequence: TGTGCCAGCGGGGGGGTTTCCAAAAACATTCAGTACTTC. Translation: CASGGVSKNIQYF.

The V call is TRBV11-2, the J call TRBJ2-1; TRBD2 agrees at 9 bases. Trimming took 0 bases from V and 14 from J; bases not matched to a gene: 11. Per the germline V gene, CDR1 is SGHAT and CDR2 is FQNNGV. The CDR3 contains 15 residues. DNA for the CDR3: TGTGCCAGCAGCTTAGAGGCTAGCGGGGAAGCTTCGAAGTTCTTC. Amino acid sequence: CASSLEASGEASKFF.

This chain joins TRBV27 and TRBJ2-3; D may be TRBD1 or TRBD2 (6 bases each). This CDR3 spans 15 amino acids. V was shortened by 5 bases and J by 2 bases, with 14 bases between the two germline ends. CDR1 is MNHEY and CDR2 is SMNVEV in the germline V gene (reference sequence). CDR3 residues: CASSLLGGFTDTQYF. CDR3 sequence (DNA): TGTGCCAGCAGTCTCTTGGGGGGCTTCACAGATACGCAGTATTTT.

The rearrangement links TRBV18 to TRBJ1-1, with 8 bases aligning to TRBD1. The CDR3 consists of 16 residues. With V trimmed by 3 bases and J by 1 base, 7 bases remained unmatched. The germline V gene encodes CDR1 KGHSH and CDR2 LQKENI. Here the CDR3 DNA reads TGTGCCAGCTCACCCAGAGGACAGGGTAGGAACACTGAAGCTTTCTTT. This encodes CASSPRGQGRNTEAFF. Together with reference TRBV18 and TRBJ1-1, the CDR3 gives the full variable domain: NAGVMQNPRHLVRRRGQEARLRCSPMKGHSHVYWYRQLPEEGLKFMVYLQKENIIDESGMPKERFSAEFPKEGPSILRIQQVVRGDSAAYFCASSPRGQGRNTEAFFGQGTRLTVV.

V is TRBV30 and J is TRBJ2-7; D is possibly TRBD1 (5 bases). The CDR3 extends over 14 amino acids. The germline CDR1 and CDR2 sequences are GTSNPN and SVGIG (reference sequence). Trimming cost V 3 bases and J 3 bases, with 15 bases left between them. CDR3 in DNA: TGTGCCTGGAGGGCGTGGGGCAGGGTCTACGAGCAGTACTTC. The encoded protein is CAWRAWGRVYEQYF.

CDR3: CASSTPRGQGVGQETQYF. The CDR3 nucleotides read TGTGCCAGCAGTACCCCGCGGGGACAGGGGGTGGGACAAGAGACCCAGTACTTC. The gene calls are TRBV28 and TRBJ2-5; 11 bases map to TRBD1. The CDR3 runs to 18 residues. Losses at the gene ends were 5 bases for V and 2 bases for J; bases not matched to a gene: 13. Germline lookup yields CDR1 MDHEN and CDR2 SYDVKM.

This clone was seen only once. The V gene is TRBV9, the J gene TRBJ1-6, with 7 bases lining up with TRBD1. Trimming cost V 3 bases and J 0 bases; bases outside gene matches: 9. Germline V gene sequence: CDR1 SGDLS, CDR2 YYNGEE. This CDR3 has 18 residues. The CDR3 DNA is TGTGCCAGCAGCGGAGGGGGACAGCCGAGCTCCTATAATTCACCCCTCCACTTT. Its translation: CASSGGGQPSSYNSPLHF.

The chain employs TRBV6-5 and TRBJ2-7, with D unresolved. The V end lost 6 bases, the J end lost 5 bases, and 14 bases lay between the germline ends. The CDR3 consists of 13 residues. Germline V CDR1 and CDR2: MNHEY, SVGAGI. CDR3 nucleotides: TGTGCCAGCAGGCGACCGGCCCTCGACGAGCAGTACTTC. It encodes CASRRPALDEQYF.